The clone carrying this T cell receptor beta chain was counted many times. The source of the sample is a study of T cells in Graves' hyperthyroidism and ophthalmopathy. For Graves' hyperthyroidism to be stable, ophthalmopathy could not progress within 18 months. Amplified TCR beta CDR3 regions came from RNA transcripts. A set of HTBI primers served as the primers for a first-round RT-PCR of the TCR CDR3. One entry per CDR3 protein results from TCRdb running MiXCR on the multiplex PCR reads. The sample includes around 620,000 distinct CDR3 sequences, 15% to 20% of them seen just once. This TCR was recovered from a woman aged 25 to 39 with Graves' hyperthyroidism. Sequenced input: blood.

CDR3 in DNA: TGTGCCAGCGGGACAGGGTGGGACTATGGCTACACCTTC. Translating it yields CASGTGWDYGYTF. The chain is built from TRBV2 and TRBJ1-2; 9 bases fit TRBD1. Per the germline V gene, CDR1 is SNHLY and CDR2 is FYNNEI. The CDR3 sequence is 13 residues long. V was clipped by 8 bases and J by 3 bases; unmatched bases: 4.